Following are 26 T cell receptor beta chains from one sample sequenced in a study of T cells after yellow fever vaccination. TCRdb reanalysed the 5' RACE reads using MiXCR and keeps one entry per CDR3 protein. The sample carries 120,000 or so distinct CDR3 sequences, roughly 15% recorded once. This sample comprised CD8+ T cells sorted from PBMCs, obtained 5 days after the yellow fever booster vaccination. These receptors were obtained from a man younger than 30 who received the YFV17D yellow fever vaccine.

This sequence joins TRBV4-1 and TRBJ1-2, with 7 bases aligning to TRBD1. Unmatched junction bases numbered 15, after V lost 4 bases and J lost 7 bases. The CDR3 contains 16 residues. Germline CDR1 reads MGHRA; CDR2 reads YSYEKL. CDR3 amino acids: CASSPGALDRPFGYTF. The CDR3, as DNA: TGCGCCAGCAGCCCCGGCGCGTTGGACAGGCCGTTTGGCTACACCTTC.

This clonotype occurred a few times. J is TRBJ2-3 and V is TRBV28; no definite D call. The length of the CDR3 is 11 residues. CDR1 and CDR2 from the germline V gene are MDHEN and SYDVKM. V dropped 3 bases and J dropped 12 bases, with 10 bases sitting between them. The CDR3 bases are TGTGCCAGCAGTTTTGCCCGGAGCCAGTATTTT. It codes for CASSFARSQYF. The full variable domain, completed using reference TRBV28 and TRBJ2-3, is DVKVTQSSRYLVKRTGEKVFLECVQDMDHENMFWYRQDPGLGLRLIYFSYDVKMKEKGDIPEGYSVSREKKERFSLILESASTNQTSMYLCASSFARSQYFGPGTRLTVL.

CDR3 loop: CSVVWDRENQPQHF. The CDR3, as DNA: TGCAGCGTGGTATGGGACAGGGAAAATCAGCCCCAGCATTTT. This chain connects TRBV29-1 to TRBJ1-5; 9 nucleotides line up with TRBD1. CDR1 is SQVTM and CDR2 is ANQGSEA in the germline V gene. Germline trimming cut 6 bases from V and 4 bases from J; bases unmatched to any gene: 7. This CDR3 is built from 14 residues. The full variable domain, its missing parts supplied by reference TRBV29-1 and TRBJ1-5, is SAVISQKPSRDICQRGTSLTIQCQVDSQVTMMFWYRQQPGQSLTLIATANQGSEATYESGFVIDKFPISRPNLTFSTLTVSNMSPEDSSIYLCSVVWDRENQPQHFGDGTRLSIL.

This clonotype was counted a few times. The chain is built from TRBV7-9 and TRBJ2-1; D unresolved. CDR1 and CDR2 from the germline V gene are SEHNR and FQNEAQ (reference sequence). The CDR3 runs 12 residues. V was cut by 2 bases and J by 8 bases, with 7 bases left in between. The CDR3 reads CASSLKADEQFF. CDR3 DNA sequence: TGTGCCAGCAGCTTAAAGGCGGATGAGCAGTTCTTC.

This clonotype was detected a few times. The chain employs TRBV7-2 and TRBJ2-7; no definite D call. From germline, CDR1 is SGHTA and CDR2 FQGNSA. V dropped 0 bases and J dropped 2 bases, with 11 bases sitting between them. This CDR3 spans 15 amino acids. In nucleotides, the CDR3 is TGTGCCAGCAGCTTAGCGCCGGGTTTAGCCTACGAGCAGTACGTC. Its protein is CASSLAPGLAYEQYV.

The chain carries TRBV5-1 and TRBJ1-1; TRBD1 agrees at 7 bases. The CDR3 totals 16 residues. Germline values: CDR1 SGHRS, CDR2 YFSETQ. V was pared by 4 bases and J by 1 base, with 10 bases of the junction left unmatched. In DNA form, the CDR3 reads TGCGCCAGCAGCCGAACGACAGGGTACTCGAACACTGAAGCTTTCTTT. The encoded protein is CASSRTTGYSNTEAFF.

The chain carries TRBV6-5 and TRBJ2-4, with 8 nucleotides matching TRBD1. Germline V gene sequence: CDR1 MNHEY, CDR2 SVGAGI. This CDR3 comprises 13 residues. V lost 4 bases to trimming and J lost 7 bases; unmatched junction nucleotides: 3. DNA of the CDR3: TGTGCCAGCAGTTCGGGACAGGTTAACATTCAGTACTTC. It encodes CASSSGQVNIQYF.

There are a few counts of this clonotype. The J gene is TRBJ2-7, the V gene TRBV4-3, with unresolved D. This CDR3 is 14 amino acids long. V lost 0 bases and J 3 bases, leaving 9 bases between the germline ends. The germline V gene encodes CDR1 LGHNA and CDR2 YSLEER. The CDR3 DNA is TGCGCCAGCAGCCAAGATGGAAAGTACTACGAGCAGTACTTC. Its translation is CASSQDGKYYEQYF.

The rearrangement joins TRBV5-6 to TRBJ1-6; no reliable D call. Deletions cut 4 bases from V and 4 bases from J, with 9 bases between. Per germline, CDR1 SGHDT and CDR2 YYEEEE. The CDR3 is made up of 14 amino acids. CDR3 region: CASSTDGYNSPLHF. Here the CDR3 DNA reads TGTGCCAGCAGCACGGACGGTTATAATTCACCCCTCCACTTT.

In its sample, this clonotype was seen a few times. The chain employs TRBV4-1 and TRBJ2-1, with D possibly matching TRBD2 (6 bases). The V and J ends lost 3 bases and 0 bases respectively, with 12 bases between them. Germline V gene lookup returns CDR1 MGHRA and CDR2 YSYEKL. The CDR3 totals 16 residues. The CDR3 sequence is CASSHSGVSSYNEQFF. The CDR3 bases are TGCGCCAGCAGCCACTCGGGGGTCTCCTCCTACAATGAGCAGTTCTTC.

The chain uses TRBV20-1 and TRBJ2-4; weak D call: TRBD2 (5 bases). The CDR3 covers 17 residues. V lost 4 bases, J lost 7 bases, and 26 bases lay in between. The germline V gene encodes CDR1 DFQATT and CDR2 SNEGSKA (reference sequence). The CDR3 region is CSATPEAGSSGWNIQYF. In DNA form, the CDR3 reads TGCAGTGCTACCCCCGAGGCAGGCTCCTCGGGGTGGAACATTCAGTACTTC.

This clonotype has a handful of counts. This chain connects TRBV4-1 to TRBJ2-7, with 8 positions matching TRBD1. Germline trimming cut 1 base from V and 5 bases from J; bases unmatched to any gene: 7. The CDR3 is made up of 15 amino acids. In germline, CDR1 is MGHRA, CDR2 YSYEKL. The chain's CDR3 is CASSQAVRGQNEQYF. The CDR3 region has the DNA TGCGCCAGCAGCCAAGCAGTCAGGGGGCAGAACGAGCAGTACTTC.

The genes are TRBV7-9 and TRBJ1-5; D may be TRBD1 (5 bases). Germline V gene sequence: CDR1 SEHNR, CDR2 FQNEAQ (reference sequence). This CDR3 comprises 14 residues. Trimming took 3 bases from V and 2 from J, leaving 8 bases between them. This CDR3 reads CASSFLGGNQPQHF. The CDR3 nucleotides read TGTGCCAGCAGCTTCCTAGGGGGCAATCAGCCCCAGCATTTT.

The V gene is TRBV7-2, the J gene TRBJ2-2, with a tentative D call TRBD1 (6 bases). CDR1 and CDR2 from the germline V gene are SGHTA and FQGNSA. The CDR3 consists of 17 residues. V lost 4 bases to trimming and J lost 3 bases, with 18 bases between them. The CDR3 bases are TGTGCCAGCAGCTCCCCAGATGGGGGCTGGTACACCGGGGAGCTGTTTTTT. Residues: CASSSPDGGWYTGELFF.

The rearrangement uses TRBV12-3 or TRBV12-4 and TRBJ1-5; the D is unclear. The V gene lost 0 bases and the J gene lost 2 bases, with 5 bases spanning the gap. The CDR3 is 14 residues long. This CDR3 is CASSLARGNQPQHF. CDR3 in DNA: TGTGCCAGCAGTTTAGCTCGGGGCAATCAGCCCCAGCATTTT.

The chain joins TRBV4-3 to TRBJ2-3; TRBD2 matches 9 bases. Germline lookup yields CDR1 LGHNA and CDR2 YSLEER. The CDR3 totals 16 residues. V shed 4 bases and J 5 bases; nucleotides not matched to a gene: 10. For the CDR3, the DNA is TGCGCCAGCAGCCCCGGGGCTAGCGGGGCTGGAGATACGCAGTATTTT. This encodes CASSPGASGAGDTQYF.

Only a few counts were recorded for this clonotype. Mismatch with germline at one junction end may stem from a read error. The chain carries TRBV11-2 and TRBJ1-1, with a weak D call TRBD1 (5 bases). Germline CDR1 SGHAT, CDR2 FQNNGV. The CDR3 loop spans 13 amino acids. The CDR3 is CASSLDSWTEAFF. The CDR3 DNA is TGTGCCAGCAGCCTAGACAGCTGGACTGAAGCTTTCTTT.

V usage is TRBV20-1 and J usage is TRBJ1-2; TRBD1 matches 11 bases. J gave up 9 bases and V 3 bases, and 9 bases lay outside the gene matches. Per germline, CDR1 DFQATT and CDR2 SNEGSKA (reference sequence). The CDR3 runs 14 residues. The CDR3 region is CSARDRGRLGSYTF. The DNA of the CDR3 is TGCAGTGCTAGGGACAGGGGGCGGCTCGGGAGCTACACCTTC.

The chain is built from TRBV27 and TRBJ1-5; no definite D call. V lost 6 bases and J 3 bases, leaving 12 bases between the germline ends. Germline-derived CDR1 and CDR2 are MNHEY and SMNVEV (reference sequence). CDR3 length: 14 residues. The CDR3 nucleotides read TGTGCCAGCAGAGCGACGGGCTTCAATCAGCCCCAGCATTTT. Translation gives CASRATGFNQPQHF.

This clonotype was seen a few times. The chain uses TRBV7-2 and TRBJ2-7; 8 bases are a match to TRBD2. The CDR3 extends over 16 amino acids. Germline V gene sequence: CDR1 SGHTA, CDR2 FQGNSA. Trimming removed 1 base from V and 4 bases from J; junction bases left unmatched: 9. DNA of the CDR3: TGTGCCAGCAGCTTAGTTTGGCGGGGGGATCGGTACGAGCAGTACTTC. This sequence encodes CASSLVWRGDRYEQYF.

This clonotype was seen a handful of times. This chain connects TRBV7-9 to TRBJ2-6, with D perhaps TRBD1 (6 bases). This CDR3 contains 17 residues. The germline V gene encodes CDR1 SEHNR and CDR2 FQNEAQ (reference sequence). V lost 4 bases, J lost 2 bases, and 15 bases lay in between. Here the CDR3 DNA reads TGTGCCAGCAGCTCAGCCGTTAACAGGGCTGGGGCCAACGTCCTGACTTTC. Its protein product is CASSSAVNRAGANVLTF.

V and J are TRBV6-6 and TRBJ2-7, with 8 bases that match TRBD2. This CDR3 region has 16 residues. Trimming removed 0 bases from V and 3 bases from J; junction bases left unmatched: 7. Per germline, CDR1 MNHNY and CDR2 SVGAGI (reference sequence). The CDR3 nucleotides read TGTGCCAGCAGTTACTCGGATAGCGGGGTGGGCTACGAGCAGTACTTC. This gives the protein CASSYSDSGVGYEQYF.

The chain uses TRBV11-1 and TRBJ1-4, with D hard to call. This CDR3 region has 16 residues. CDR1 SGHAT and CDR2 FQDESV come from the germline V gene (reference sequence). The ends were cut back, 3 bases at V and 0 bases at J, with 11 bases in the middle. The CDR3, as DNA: TGTGCCAGCAGCTTCGGAGTACTCGCAACTAATGAAAAACTGTTTTTT. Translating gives CASSFGVLATNEKLFF.

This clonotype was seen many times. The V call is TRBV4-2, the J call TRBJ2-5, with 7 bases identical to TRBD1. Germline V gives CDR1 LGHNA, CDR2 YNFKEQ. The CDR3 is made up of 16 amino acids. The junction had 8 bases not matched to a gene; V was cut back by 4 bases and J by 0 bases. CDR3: CASSPTPGTDQETQYF. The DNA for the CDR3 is TGTGCCAGCAGCCCCACGCCCGGGACAGACCAAGAGACCCAGTACTTC.

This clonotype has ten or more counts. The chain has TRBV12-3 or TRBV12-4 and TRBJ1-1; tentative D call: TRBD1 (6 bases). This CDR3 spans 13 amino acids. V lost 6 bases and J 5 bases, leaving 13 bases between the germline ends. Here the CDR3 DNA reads TGTGCCAGCAGCCTTCGGGGGGCGACTGAAGCTTTCTTT. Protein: CASSLRGATEAFF.

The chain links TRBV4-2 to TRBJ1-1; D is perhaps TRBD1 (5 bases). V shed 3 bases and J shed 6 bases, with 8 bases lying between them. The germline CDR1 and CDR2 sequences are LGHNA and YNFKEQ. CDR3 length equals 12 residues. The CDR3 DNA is TGTGCCAGCAGCCAGGGACGCCCTGAAGCTTTCTTT. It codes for CASSQGRPEAFF.